What follows are 5 T cell receptor beta chains derived from one specimen sequenced in a study of human T cells and chemical hapten exposure. Time point here: pre-sensitization, week 0. Treatment specified: therapeutic diphenylcyclopropenone sensitization with weekly scalp DPC. Via MiXCR, TCRdb re-called the RACE reads, giving one row per CDR3 protein. The data contain 250,000 or so distinct CDR3 sequences, roughly 8% of them singletons. The specimen comprised whole blood, sampled in connection with sensitization to the hapten diphenylcyclopropenone (DPC). The receptors come from a man younger than 35 with alopecia areata. Some clones in this sample may be carry-over from other donors' samples.

The chain recombines TRBV20-1 with TRBJ2-1, with 8 bases identical to TRBD2. CDR3 length equals 15 residues. CDR1 is DFQATT and CDR2 is SNEGSKA in the germline V gene (reference sequence). The junction had 6 bases not matched to a gene; V was cut back by 3 bases and J by 2 bases. CDR3 loop: CSASKAGAPYNEQFF. In DNA form, the CDR3 reads TGCAGTGCTAGTAAAGCGGGGGCACCCTACAATGAGCAGTTCTTC.

This clonotype occurred a few times. The V call is TRBV12-3 or TRBV12-4, the J call TRBJ2-2; D is ambiguous. This CDR3 spans 14 amino acids. The ends were cut back, 2 bases at V and 4 bases at J, with 8 bases in the middle. DNA of the CDR3: TGTGCCAGCAGTTTACGACGGGTCACCGGGGAGCTGTTTTTT. This translates into CASSLRRVTGELFF.

The chain employs TRBV12-3 or TRBV12-4 and TRBJ2-5; TRBD2 matches at 15 bases. V lost 3 bases to trimming and J lost 9 bases; unmatched junction nucleotides: 11. The CDR3 runs 17 residues. The CDR3 DNA is TGTGCCAGCAGTTTGCCGGGACTAGCGGGGGGCCAGGGGCCCCAGTACTTC. It encodes CASSLPGLAGGQGPQYF.

The rearrangement joins TRBV9 to TRBJ1-4, with no clear D. Germline-derived CDR1 and CDR2 are SGDLS and YYNGEE. V was shortened by 3 bases and J by 14 bases, with 11 bases between the two germline ends. CDR3 length equals 11 residues. The CDR3 DNA is TGTGCCAGCAGCGGGCCCGCGGGGCTGTTTTTT. As protein: CASSGPAGLFF. The variable domain in full, completed from reference TRBV9 and TRBJ1-4, reads DSGVTQTPKHLITATGQRVTLRCSPRSGDLSVYWYQQSLDQGLQFLIQYYNGEERAKGNILERFSAQQFPDLHSELNLSSLELGDSALYFCASSGPAGLFFGSGTQLSVL.

This clonotype was observed a handful of times. This chain connects TRBV6-5 to TRBJ1-2; 8 positions match TRBD1. The CDR3 is 13 residues long. Germline V CDR1 and CDR2: MNHEY, SVGAGI. The junction had 2 bases not matched to a gene; V was cut back by 5 bases and J by 3 bases. The CDR3 region is CASSAGGYYGYTF. DNA for the CDR3: TGTGCCAGCAGTGCAGGGGGCTACTATGGCTACACCTTC.